This T cell receptor beta chain derives from a study of vaccination and CD4 T cells after COVID-19. Across the study: Convalescent individuals numbered four females and six males, two being Hispanic. Post-COVID samples were collected a median around 100 days following diagnosis, spanning 35 to 161.

Comment on this clonotype: Antigen unknown.

The Oncomine TCR Beta short-read assay generated sequence data from the DNA of cultured CD4+ T cells. Using its own MiXCR run on the PCR reads, TCRdb lists one record per CDR3 protein. Found here are under 25,000 distinct CDR3 sequences, approximately 40% of them singletons; the top ten hold roughly 9.5%. The treatment is: approximately 9-day PBMC culture with coronavirus spike peptide pools or control peptides (ViraFEST assay). Trimming cost V 5 bases and J 0 bases, with 3 bases left between them. The CDR3 spans 12 residues. The clonotype comes from a human donor who had recovered from COVID-19. Sequenced here: CD4+ T cells from blood, cultured in vitro, sampled after SARS-CoV-2 vaccination. The J gene is TRBJ2-3, the V gene TRBV12-3 or TRBV12-4; D is unresolved. Here the CDR3 reads CASSRSTDTQYF. CDR3 nucleotides: TGTGCCAGCAGTCGAAGCACAGATACGCAGTATTTT.